A single sample gave rise to the 20 T cell receptor beta chains below, sequenced in a study of shared clonotypes between healthy human individuals. Sequenced by immunoSEQ multiplex PCR; TCRdb stores in-frame clones only, minus some. The data contain roughly 660,000 clones, around 90% of them singletons. Sequences were obtained from memory CD8+ T cells from PBMCs. The subset was: CD45RO+ cells pooled with CCR7-negative TemRA cells. These receptors all come from a man younger than 35 in good health. Some clones in this sample may be carry-over from other donors' samples.

This chain uses TRBV2 with TRBJ2-3; the D gene could be TRBD1 or TRBD2 (5 bases each). Trimming removed 7 bases from V and 4 bases from J, with 18 bases in between. This CDR3 spans 15 amino acids. Germline V lookup: CDR1 SNHLY, CDR2 FYNNEI. The CDR3 coding sequence is TGTGCCAGCACCCGAGGGCAGGGTACAGCAGATACGCAGTATTTT. It yields the protein CASTRGQGTADTQYF.

The V gene is TRBV4-3, the J gene TRBJ2-7; TRBD1 aligns across 9 bases. The length of the CDR3 is 17 residues. The germline gives CDR1 LGHNA, CDR2 YSLEER. V lost 0 bases and J lost 5; bases outside the gene matches: 11. CDR3 nucleotides: TGCGCCAGCAGCCAAGAACCCTTCCCGGGACAGGGCAACGAGCAGTACTTC. It specifies CASSQEPFPGQGNEQYF.

The chain is built from TRBV5-5 and TRBJ2-5, with 12 bases matching TRBD2. The CDR3 length is 16 residues. Germline lookup yields CDR1 SGHKS and CDR2 YYEKEE (reference sequence). V lost 5 bases to trimming and J lost 2 bases; unmatched junction nucleotides: 7. Here the CDR3 DNA reads TGTGCCAGCAGTCGTGGACTAGCGGGGTTACAAGAGACCCAGTACTTC. Its translation is CASSRGLAGLQETQYF.

The DNA of the CDR3 is TGTGCCAGCAGCGACTCCGGCGGGACGGGGGAGACCCAGTACTTC. Protein: CASSDSGGTGETQYF. The chain employs TRBV9 and TRBJ2-5, with D maybe TRBD2 (6 bases). This CDR3 contains 15 residues. V lost 3 bases and J lost 5, with 17 bases in between. The germline CDR1 and CDR2 sequences are SGDLS and YYNGEE.

The chain uses TRBV4-3 and TRBJ1-3, with 9 bases aligning to TRBD1. The J segment lost 0 bases and the V segment lost 4 bases, leaving 4 bases of the junction unmatched. The CDR3 runs 16 residues. Germline V gene sequence: CDR1 LGHNA, CDR2 YSLEER. This CDR3 is CASSPDRGGSGNTIYF. The CDR3, as DNA: TGCGCCAGCAGCCCGGACAGGGGCGGCTCTGGAAACACCATATATTTT.

The V call is TRBV23-1, the J call TRBJ2-7; no clear D. TRBV23-1 is annotated as an ORF whose role is uncertain. This CDR3 region has 13 residues. V was trimmed by 11 bases and J by 7 bases, leaving 21 bases between them. CDR3 nucleotides: TGCGCCGGATCAACTAACACAATGAGTGAGCAGTACTTC. Protein: CAGSTNTMSEQYF.

V usage is TRBV13 and J usage is TRBJ2-5; D is unresolved. The better agreement between TRBJ2-7 and the DNA end casts doubt on the J call. The CDR3 is made up of 14 amino acids. The germline V gene encodes CDR1 PRHDT and CDR2 FYEKMQ (reference sequence). CDR3 in amino acids: CASSFKGRSYEQYF. The CDR3 bases are TGTGCCAGCAGCTTTAAGGGTAGGTCCTACGAGCAGTACTTC.

This chain joins TRBV7-2 and TRBJ2-7; weak D call: TRBD2 (5 bases). The germline V gene encodes CDR1 SGHTA and CDR2 FQGNSA. This CDR3 is built from 16 residues. The V end was cut by 4 bases, the J end by 2 bases, with 18 bases between. The CDR3 DNA reads as TGTGCCAGCAGCTCCAGGACTGGCGGGCGAGCCTACGAGCAGTACTTC. Translation gives CASSSRTGGRAYEQYF.

The chain uses TRBV30 and TRBJ1-1; D may be TRBD1 (5 bases). Trimming took off 3 bases at V and 4 bases at J, with 9 bases between the two ends. Germline-derived CDR1 and CDR2 are GTSNPN and SVGIG (reference sequence). This CDR3 has 12 residues. The CDR3 nucleotides read TGTGCCTGGAGCGATGGGGGCACTGAAGCTTTCTTT. As protein: CAWSDGGTEAFF.

The rearrangement joins TRBV9 to TRBJ1-5; D is uncertain. V gave up 3 bases and J gave up 7 bases, with 14 bases separating them. Per germline, CDR1 SGDLS and CDR2 YYNGEE. The CDR3 is 14 amino acids. The CDR3 nucleotides read TGTGCCAGCAGCGCCTTGGGATCGAGGCAGCCCCAGCATTTT. Encoded protein: CASSALGSRQPQHF.

CDR3 protein: CASSEQGNEKLFF. DNA of the CDR3: TGTGCCAGCAGCGAGCAGGGGAATGAAAAACTGTTTTTT. This chain links TRBV6-1 with TRBJ1-4; possibly TRBD1 for D (6 bases). The CDR3 is made up of 13 amino acids. CDR1 and CDR2 from the germline V gene are MNHNS and SASEGT. V lost 6 bases to trimming and J lost 5 bases, with 10 bases between them.

The chain is built from TRBV6-4 and TRBJ1-1; no clear D gene. Germline V gene lookup returns CDR1 MRHNA and CDR2 SNTAGT. The CDR3 totals 17 residues. The V end lost 8 bases, the J end lost 0 bases, and 22 bases lay between the germline ends. The CDR3 sequence is CASRRIFGEGMNTEAFF. DNA for the CDR3: TGTGCCAGCCGACGTATATTCGGAGAGGGTATGAACACTGAAGCTTTCTTT.

The V gene is TRBV27, the J gene TRBJ2-4, with D possibly being TRBD2 (6 bases). V was cut by 5 bases and J by 0 bases, with 14 bases left in between. CDR1 MNHEY and CDR2 SMNVEV come from the germline V gene (reference sequence). This CDR3 is built from 16 residues. CDR3 loop: CASSARKAGAKNIQYF. Here the CDR3 DNA reads TGTGCCAGCAGTGCGAGAAAAGCGGGAGCCAAAAACATTCAGTACTTC.

V usage is TRBV7-6 and J usage is TRBJ1-1; tentative D call: TRBD1 (5 bases). Germline V lookup: CDR1 SGHVS, CDR2 FNYEAQ. V was trimmed by 6 bases and J by 0 bases, leaving 8 bases between them. This CDR3 region has 13 residues. CDR3 residues: CASRLTVNTEAFF. The CDR3 DNA reads TGTGCCAGCAGGTTGACAGTGAACACTGAAGCTTTCTTT.

This rearrangement joins TRBV19 to TRBJ1-4; 7 positions agree with TRBD1. V shed 9 bases and J 8 bases; nucleotides not matched to a gene: 18. CDR1 is LNHDA and CDR2 is SQIVND in the germline V gene (reference sequence). This CDR3 has 16 amino acids. The CDR3 nucleotides read TGTGCCAGCGGGCGGGCAGGGGGTTGGCTCGGAGAAAAACTGTTTTTT. It encodes CASGRAGGWLGEKLFF.

The gene calls are TRBV2 and TRBJ2-7, with D perhaps matching TRBD2 (6 bases). Germline CDR1 is SNHLY and CDR2 is FYNNEI. The CDR3 has 14 residues. V was clipped by 3 bases and J by 3 bases, with 12 bases between them. The CDR3 loop is CASSDGGELYEQYF. The CDR3 DNA follows: TGTGCCAGCAGTGACGGCGGGGAACTCTACGAGCAGTACTTC.

This chain joins TRBV9 and TRBJ2-2; tentatively, D is TRBD1 or TRBD2 (5 bases each). Germline CDR1 reads SGDLS; CDR2 reads YYNGEE. Trimming took off 0 bases at V and 4 bases at J, with 7 bases between the two ends. The CDR3 totals 14 residues. The CDR3 DNA is TGTGCCAGCAGCGTAGGAGGGACCACCGGGGAGCTGTTTTTT. Residues: CASSVGGTTGELFF.

The rearrangement uses TRBV14 and TRBJ2-4; tentatively, D is TRBD1 (6 bases). Trimming removed 3 bases from V and 3 bases from J, with 21 bases in between. Per germline, CDR1 SGHDN and CDR2 FVKESK. This CDR3 is 18 amino acids long. For the CDR3, the DNA is TGTGCCAGCAGCCAGATGGCCACAGGGTACATGGGCAAAAACATTCAGTACTTC. Translating it yields CASSQMATGYMGKNIQYF.

J is TRBJ2-7 and V is TRBV21-1; the table's D gene call, TRBD2, was not cross checked with the DNA. The DNA matches TRBJ2-5 better at its end, which makes the J call doubtful. TRBV21-1 is a pseudogene locus. The CDR3 spans 14 residues. The CDR3 here is CASSKSSRSETQYF. CDR3 in DNA: TGTGCCAGCAGCAAAAGCTCTCGATCGGAGACCCAGTACTTC.

The chain joins TRBV9 to TRBJ2-1; D possibly corresponds to TRBD1 (5 bases). The CDR3 runs to 14 residues. The V gene's germline CDR1 is SGDLS and CDR2 YYNGEE. Trimming took off 0 bases at V and 9 bases at J, with 13 bases between the two ends. The CDR3 loop reads CASSVEGVRGEQFF. CDR3 coding DNA: TGTGCCAGCAGCGTAGAAGGGGTTAGAGGTGAGCAGTTCTTC.